These 18 T cell receptor beta chains were sequenced from one sample in a study of blood T cell repertoires in COVID-19. Generated by immunoSEQ multiplex PCR, the TCRdb table keeps only in-frame clones and is missing some. The top ten hold 7% to 10% of the sample, which has 200,000 to 250,000 clones, more than 75% seen once. The sample comprised peripheral blood. All receptors come from a woman older than 75 with COVID-19, enrolled during active disease.

V usage is TRBV5-1 and J usage is TRBJ2-5, with TRBD2 matching over 10 bases. Germline lookup yields CDR1 SGHRS and CDR2 YFSETQ. The CDR3 runs to 16 residues. J gave up 4 bases and V 1 base, and 7 bases lay outside the gene matches. The CDR3 sequence is CASSLQAGGPGETQYF. In DNA form, the CDR3 reads TGCGCCAGCAGCTTGCAAGCGGGGGGGCCGGGAGAGACCCAGTACTTC.

The V call is TRBV20-1, the J call TRBJ2-5, with D unclear. Trimming stripped 6 bases from V and 3 bases from J, with 5 bases between. Germline lookup yields CDR1 DFQATT and CDR2 SNEGSKA (reference sequence). The CDR3 contains 10 residues. The CDR3 sequence: CSAQKETQYF. For the CDR3, the DNA is TGCAGTGCCCAAAAAGAGACCCAGTACTTC.

Here the CDR3 reads CASSLGTGANTGELFF. The CDR3, as DNA: TGTGCCAGTAGTCTTGGGACAGGGGCGAACACCGGGGAGCTGTTTTTT. The chain has TRBV19 and TRBJ2-2, with 10 bases fitting TRBD1. Germline values: CDR1 LNHDA, CDR2 SQIVND (reference sequence). J was trimmed by 0 bases and V by 5 bases; bases with no gene match: 3. This CDR3 comprises 16 residues. The full variable domain, in which reference TRBV19 and TRBJ2-2 provide the parts outside the CDR3, is DGGITQSPKYLFRKEGQNVTLSCEQNLNHDAMYWYRQDPGQGLRLIYYSQIVNDFQKGDIAEGYSVSREKKESFPLTVTSAQKNPTAFYLCASSLGTGANTGELFFGEGSRLTVL.

V gene TRBV6-5 combines with J gene TRBJ2-7, with 9 bases identical to TRBD2. The CDR3 covers 14 residues. The trim removed 7 bases at V and 6 bases at J, leaving 10 bases unmatched. The germline V gene encodes CDR1 MNHEY and CDR2 SVGAGI. The CDR3 here is CASNRLGTSTEQYF. The CDR3 DNA sequence: TGTGCCAGCAACCGACTCGGGACTAGCACCGAGCAGTACTTC.

As DNA, the CDR3 is TGTGCCAGCAGCCAAGGGGGGGAGTATGGCTACACCTTC. This codes for CASSQGGEYGYTF. The rearrangement links TRBV3-1 (or the pseudogene TRBV3-2) to TRBJ1-2; TRBD1 is a possible D gene (5 bases). With 1 base removed from V and 5 bases from J, the gap between germline ends came to 8 bases. The CDR3 spans 13 residues. From germline, CDR1 is LGHDT and CDR2 YNNKEL (reference sequence).

The chain joins TRBV11-2 to TRBJ2-7; D is undetermined. This CDR3 is built from 14 residues. Germline V gene data show CDR1 as SGHAT and CDR2 as FQNNGV. With 2 bases removed from V and 0 bases from J, the gap between germline ends came to 8 bases. The CDR3 loop reads CASSLMQVSYEQYF. The CDR3 bases are TGTGCCAGCAGCTTAATGCAGGTCTCCTACGAGCAGTACTTC.

The chain uses TRBV3-1 (or the pseudogene TRBV3-2) and TRBJ2-5, with TRBD2 matching 8 bases. The germline V gene has CDR1 LGHDT and CDR2 YNNKEL (reference sequence). This CDR3 contains 15 residues. V lost 6 bases and J lost 6; bases outside the gene matches: 12. The CDR3 nucleotides are TGTGCCAGCAGATTGCGGGGGGACGTTATACAGACCCAGTACTTC. It is translated as CASRLRGDVIQTQYF.

This clone appeared once. The chain combines TRBV5-4 with TRBJ2-5; D not certain. CDR3 length: 13 residues. V was shortened by 2 bases and J by 3 bases, with 8 bases between the two germline ends. Germline V gives CDR1 SGHNT, CDR2 YYREEE (reference sequence). CDR3 nucleotide sequence: TGTGCCAGCAGCTTTCGCAGTAAAGAGACCCAGTACTTC. Translating it yields CASSFRSKETQYF.

The chain links TRBV25-1 to TRBJ1-5; TRBD1 matches at 8 bases. The junction had 8 bases not matched to a gene; V was cut back by 6 bases and J by 4 bases. Looked up from germline, CDR1 is MGHDK and CDR2 is SYGVNS. This CDR3 has 15 amino acids. CDR3 nucleotide sequence: TGTGCCAGCAGCGAGGACAGGGTAGGTAATCAGCCCCAGCATTTT. Its protein is CASSEDRVGNQPQHF.

J is TRBJ2-2 and V is TRBV12-3 or TRBV12-4, with D perhaps TRBD1 (5 bases). The V gene lost 7 bases and the J gene lost 7 bases, with 10 bases spanning the gap. The CDR3 covers 12 residues. This CDR3 is CASNWGLGELFF. The CDR3 nucleotides read TGTGCCAGCAACTGGGGCCTCGGGGAGCTGTTTTTT.

This sequence joins TRBV7-9 and TRBJ1-2, with D possibly matching TRBD1 (5 bases). Germline lookup yields CDR1 SEHNR and CDR2 FQNEAQ (reference sequence). Trimming removed 8 bases at V and 5 bases at J, with 9 bases between. This CDR3 region has 11 residues. CDR3 region: CASGALYGYTF. CDR3 in DNA: TGTGCCAGCGGGGCATTATATGGCTACACCTTC.

This clone was observed a handful of times. The chain recombines TRBV6-1 with TRBJ1-1, with D maybe TRBD1 (5 bases). Germline V gene data show CDR1 as MNHNS and CDR2 as SASEGT. Trimming pared 3 bases from V and 1 base from J, leaving 18 bases between. This CDR3 spans 17 amino acids. The CDR3 bases are TGTGCCAGCAGTGACCCCCGGCGGGGGAGAGGGAACACTGAAGCTTTCTTT. Encoded protein: CASSDPRRGRGNTEAFF.

V and J are TRBV28 and TRBJ1-2, with 8 bases matching TRBD1. The CDR3 is 16 residues long. Trimming removed 7 bases from V and 1 base from J; junction bases left unmatched: 11. CDR1 is MDHEN, CDR2 SYDVKM, per germline. CDR3 amino acids: CASKMTDRVLNYGYTF. Here the CDR3 DNA reads TGTGCCAGCAAGATGACGGACAGGGTGCTTAACTATGGCTACACCTTC.

The chain has TRBV11-2 and TRBJ1-3; 7 nucleotides match TRBD1. With V trimmed by 4 bases and J by 2 bases, 14 bases remained unmatched. The CDR3 contains 18 residues. Germline V gene lookup returns CDR1 SGHAT and CDR2 FQNNGV. The CDR3 loop reads CASSYTGAGGYTGNTIYF. The CDR3 DNA is TGTGCCAGCAGCTATACAGGGGCCGGGGGATATACTGGAAACACCATATATTTT.

The chain recombines TRBV30 with TRBJ1-1; no clear D. Germline V gene sequence: CDR1 GTSNPN, CDR2 SVGIG (reference sequence). The V end lost 4 bases, the J end lost 11 bases, and 14 bases lay between the germline ends. The length of the CDR3 is 11 residues. CDR3 DNA: TGTGCCTGGATGGTTGGGCGAGGGGCTTTCTTT. This gives the protein CAWMVGRGAFF. The variable domain in full, with the rest retrieved from reference TRBV30 and TRBJ1-1, is SQTIHQWPATLVQPVGSPLSLECTVEGTSNPNLYWYRQAAGRGLQLLFYSVGIGQISSEVPQNLSASRPQDRQFILSSKKLLLSDSGFYLCAWMVGRGAFFGQGTRLTVV.

This clone has a single count. The chain couples TRBV2 to TRBJ2-3; 7 nucleotides agree with TRBD2. The CDR3 extends over 16 amino acids. From germline, CDR1 is SNHLY and CDR2 FYNNEI. V dropped 6 bases and J dropped 5; count of bases not matched to a gene: 14. The CDR3 DNA sequence: TGTGCCAGCAGAGCGGTTCGGGGGGAGGGGAAAGATACGCAGTATTTT. It specifies CASRAVRGEGKDTQYF.

The chain recombines TRBV6-5 with TRBJ2-7, with D tentatively TRBD1 (5 bases). CDR1 is MNHEY and CDR2 is SVGAGI in the germline V gene. The CDR3 has 13 amino acids. V gave up 4 bases and J gave up 0 bases, with 7 bases separating them. The CDR3 reads CASSWTPSYEQYF. The CDR3 bases are TGTGCCAGCAGTTGGACACCCTCCTACGAGCAGTACTTC.

The chain employs TRBV11-2 and TRBJ2-3, with 13 bases identical to TRBD2. This CDR3 region has 16 residues. The junction had 6 bases not matched to a gene; V was cut back by 5 bases and J by 4 bases. The V gene's germline CDR1 is SGHAT and CDR2 FQNNGV. The CDR3 sequence: CASSPGLAGVPDTQYF. CDR3 DNA sequence: TGTGCCAGCAGCCCCGGACTAGCGGGAGTGCCAGATACGCAGTATTTT.